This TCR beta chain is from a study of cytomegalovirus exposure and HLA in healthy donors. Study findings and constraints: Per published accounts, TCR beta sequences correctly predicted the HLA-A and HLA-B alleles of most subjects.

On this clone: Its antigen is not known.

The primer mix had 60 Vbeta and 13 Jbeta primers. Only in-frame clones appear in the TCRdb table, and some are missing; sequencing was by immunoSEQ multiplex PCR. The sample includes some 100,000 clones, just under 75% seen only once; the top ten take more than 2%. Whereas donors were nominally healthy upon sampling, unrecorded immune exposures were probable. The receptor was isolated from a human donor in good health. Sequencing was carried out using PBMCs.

CDR3 sequence reads: CASSFPGVYSFGHEQYF. The CDR3 DNA is TGTGCCAGCAGTTTTCCCGGGGTTTACTCCTTTGGCCACGAGCAGTACTTC. The chain links TRBV28 to TRBJ2-7, with D perhaps TRBD2 (5 bases). Trimming shortened V by 3 bases and J by 5 bases, and 23 bases separated the two germline ends. This CDR3 spans 17 amino acids. The V gene's germline CDR1 is MDHEN and CDR2 SYDVKM.